This T cell receptor beta chain was identified during a study of blood T cell repertoires in COVID-19. V was cut by 0 bases and J by 7 bases, with 11 bases left in between. The CDR3 consists of 15 residues. CDR1 and CDR2 (germline): SGHRS, YFSETQ. Sequenced by immunoSEQ multiplex PCR; TCRdb stores in-frame clones only, minus some. The data contain roughly 150,000 clones, over 70% of them singletons. The rearrangement uses TRBV5-1 and TRBJ1-6; D possibly corresponds to TRBD1 (5 bases). The TCR comes from a man aged 55-75 years with acute or convalescent COVID-19. Sequencing was carried out using peripheral blood. CDR3 sequence reads: CASSLDGAPNSPLHF. The CDR3 nucleotides are TGCGCCAGCAGCTTGGATGGGGCTCCCAATTCACCCCTCCACTTT.